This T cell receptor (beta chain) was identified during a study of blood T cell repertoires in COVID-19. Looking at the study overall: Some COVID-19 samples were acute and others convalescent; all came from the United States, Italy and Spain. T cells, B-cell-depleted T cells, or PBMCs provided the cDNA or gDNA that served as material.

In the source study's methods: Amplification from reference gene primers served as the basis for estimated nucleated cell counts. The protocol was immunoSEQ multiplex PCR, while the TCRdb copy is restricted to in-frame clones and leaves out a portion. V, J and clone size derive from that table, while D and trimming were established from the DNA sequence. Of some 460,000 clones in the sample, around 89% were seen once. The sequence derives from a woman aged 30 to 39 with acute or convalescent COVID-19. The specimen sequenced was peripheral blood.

The CDR3 spells CASSVSGLPTYEQYF. CDR3 bases: TGTGCCAGCAGCGTGTCCGGACTACCGACCTACGAGCAGTACTTC. This sequence joins TRBV9 and TRBJ2-7, with D possibly being TRBD2 (6 bases). CDR3 length: 15 residues. The V gene's germline CDR1 is SGDLS and CDR2 YYNGEE. V was trimmed by 2 bases and J by 2 bases, leaving 14 bases between them. The full variable domain, its missing parts supplied by reference TRBV9 and TRBJ2-7, is DSGVTQTPKHLITATGQRVTLRCSPRSGDLSVYWYQQSLDQGLQFLIQYYNGEERAKGNILERFSAQQFPDLHSELNLSSLELGDSALYFCASSVSGLPTYEQYFGPGTRLTVT.